This T cell receptor beta chain was retrieved from a study of blood T cell repertoires in COVID-19 (TCRdb year 2020). Some background on the complete study: Samples from collaborators originated in the United States, Italy and Spain and spanned both the acute and convalescent phases of COVID-19. The prospective study material was composed of cDNA or gDNA derived from T cells, B-cell-depleted T cells, or PBMCs. The dataset comprised deeply sampled blood TCRbeta repertoires from subjects exposed to, actively infected with, or recovered from COVID-19. Samples came from the ongoing ImmuneRACE study (first 160 participants) plus 1,254 subjects from 6 global collaborators. The sample metadata nearly always contained a de-identified subject ID, COVID-19 status, age in years and sex. Where HLA class I and class II types were available, the types were taken from metadata supplied by the sample provider, not from assay-based typing. A freely available public database, intended as a resource for researchers studying the immune response to SARS-CoV-2, is where the repertoires were released.

TCRbeta CDR3 regions were amplified from genomic DNA using the immunoSEQ Assay, a bias-controlled multiplex PCR. The original pipeline was this. The number of nucleated cells in each sample was estimated by amplification of reference gene primers within the assay. Sequence reads were collapsed and filtered to measure the absolute abundance of every unique TCRbeta CDR3 rearrangement. For each sample, productive Simpson clonality was calculated as the square root of Simpson's diversity index across productive rearrangements. Imported from immuneACCESS, the table was reduced by TCRdb to in-frame sequences with V and J called. These copies leave out some clones; in studies compared against another copy, an unresolved V gene accounts for under half, and the cause of the remainder is not known. The V and J calls and clone size were taken over from that table, and D and trimming were inferred from the DNA. This sample gives over 250,000 clones in total; roughly 88% of them show up just once. 1% of the sample lies in the top ten.

In the prospective study, participants were about 18 to 89 years old, resided in approximately 25 geographic areas of the United States, and were enrolled through a virtual design. To assign participants to cohorts, the prospective study relied on clinical history that participants themselves reported in a screening survey and a study questionnaire. Recovered participants in ImmuneRACE Cohort 3 were defined as having two consecutive negative NP/OP PCR tests, clearance from a healthcare professional, or resolution of symptoms. Mobile phlebotomists in the prospective study collected whole blood, serum and a nasopharyngeal or oropharyngeal swab from every participant. Prospective study participants could optionally give additional blood draws and questionnaires over an approximately two-month period. Prospective study blood samples were shipped either frozen or at room temperature before DNA extraction.

Regarding this clone: Its antigen is currently not known. Base quality data are lacking; no much larger clone is found one base away.

Overall study outcomes, separate from this receptor: Clinical and demographic metadata were provided uncurated, with the amount varying by source and participant.

The source of this sequence is a woman in her twenties or thirties who had recovered from COVID-19. The sequenced sample consisted of PBMCs or T cells enriched from blood (not recorded which).

At the DNA level, the sequence is TGTGCCAGCAGTGAGAGGTACTACAATGAGCAGTTCTTC. It specifies CASSERYYNEQFF. The chain uses TRBV28 and TRBJ2-1; no D segment can be confidently identified. Inclusive of the bounding cysteine and phenylalanine, the CDR3 is 13 residues long. Only the CDR3 region is kept as DNA, spanning 39 bases read in frame from base 1. CDR1 is given as MDHEN and CDR2 as SYDVKM, both from the germline V gene. Deletion took 5 bases off V and 3 bases off J, with a span of 8 bases between the germline ends.